One TCR beta chain is described in this entry. Its antigen is unidentified. These data come from a study of cytomegalovirus exposure and HLA in healthy donors. General study findings and limits: Per published accounts, TCR beta sequences correctly predicted the HLA-A and HLA-B alleles of most subjects. Later analysis demonstrated an association between a missense DCLRE1C variant and TCR beta V- and J-gene trimming.

In the PCR, 60 Vbeta and 13 Jbeta primers were used. Method: immunoSEQ multiplex PCR; TCRdb's copy keeps in-frame clones and lacks some. The sample holds about 130,000 clones, 80% seen once. Sequencing input: PBMCs. The receptor was isolated from a man aged 30 to 45 in good health and CMV-seronegative.

The CDR3 sequence: CASNPAGWSYGYTF. The CDR3 DNA is TGTGCCAGCAACCCAGCGGGTTGGAGCTATGGCTACACCTTC. The gene calls are TRBV28 and TRBJ1-2; D uncertain. This CDR3 has 14 residues. The germline CDR1 and CDR2 sequences are MDHEN and SYDVKM. V was clipped by 7 bases and J by 4 bases, with 16 bases between them.